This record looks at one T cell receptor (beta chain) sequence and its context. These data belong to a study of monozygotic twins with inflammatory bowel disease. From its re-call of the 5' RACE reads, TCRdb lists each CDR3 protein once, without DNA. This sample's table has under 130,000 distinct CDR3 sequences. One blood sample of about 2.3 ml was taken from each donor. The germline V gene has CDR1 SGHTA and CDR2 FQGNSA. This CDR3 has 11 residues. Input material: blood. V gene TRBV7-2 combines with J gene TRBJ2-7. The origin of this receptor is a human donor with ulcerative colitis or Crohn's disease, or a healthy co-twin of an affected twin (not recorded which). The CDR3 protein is CASSDQYEQYF.